The 18 T cell receptor beta chains presented below share a single source sample, sequenced in a study of identical twins. TCRdb reprocessed the 5' RACE reads with MiXCR, giving one entry per CDR3 protein. The repertoire holds about 900,000 distinct CDR3 sequences, with over 9% as singletons. These same data were also listed under a study on yellow fever vaccine responses in identical twins.

The sequenced material came from PBMCs. Receptors originate from a woman between 18 and 29 years old in good health.

The rearrangement uses TRBV7-2 and TRBJ2-2, with D perhaps being TRBD1 or TRBD2 (5 bases each). V was cut by 1 base and J by 3 bases, with 12 bases left in between. The CDR3 is made up of 16 amino acids. The germline gives CDR1 SGHTA, CDR2 FQGNSA. The CDR3 spells CASSLGGPEHTGELFF. In nucleotides, the CDR3 is TGTGCCAGCAGCTTAGGGGGACCCGAACACACCGGGGAGCTGTTTTTT.

This clonotype was observed a handful of times. The V call is TRBV20-1, the J call TRBJ1-3; tentative D call: TRBD1 (5 bases). The V gene's germline CDR1 is DFQATT and CDR2 SNEGSKA (reference sequence). The CDR3 loop spans 13 amino acids. V gave up 6 bases and J gave up 2 bases, with 11 bases separating them. The CDR3 coding sequence is TGCAGTGCCGGCGGCAGGGCTGGAAACACCATATATTTT. Translated: CSAGGRAGNTIYF.

This clonotype was observed at least ten times. The rearrangement uses TRBV7-8 and TRBJ2-3, with 8 bases lining up with TRBD2. J lost 6 bases, V lost 5 bases, and 10 bases had no gene match. Germline CDR1 SGHVS, CDR2 FQNEAQ. This CDR3 contains 15 residues. The CDR3, as DNA: TGTGCCAGCAGCGTGCTTTCGGGAGGGCTCGATACGCAGTATTTT. This gives the protein CASSVLSGGLDTQYF.

This clonotype was counted a few times. The chain links TRBV27 to TRBJ1-1, with unresolved D. From germline, CDR1 is MNHEY and CDR2 SMNVEV (reference sequence). This CDR3 contains 15 residues. Trimming stripped 1 base from V and 2 bases from J, with 11 bases between. CDR3 nucleotide sequence: TGTGCCAGCAGTTTATTTCCGGCGGGAAACACTGAAGCTTTCTTT. The encoded protein is CASSLFPAGNTEAFF.

This clonotype was detected only a few times. This CDR3 reads CASRLGQGAGNEQFF. The CDR3 DNA follows: TGTGCCAGTAGGTTGGGACAGGGGGCGGGAAATGAGCAGTTCTTC. The chain recombines TRBV19 with TRBJ2-1, with 12 bases fitting TRBD1. This CDR3 contains 15 residues. Trimming cost V 6 bases and J 7 bases; bases outside gene matches: 7. Germline assignment: CDR1 LNHDA and CDR2 SQIVND (reference sequence).

The gene calls are TRBV20-1 and TRBJ1-1; D might be TRBD1 (5 bases). The germline gives CDR1 DFQATT, CDR2 SNEGSKA (reference sequence). The CDR3 consists of 15 residues. V lost 2 bases, J lost 0 bases, and 13 bases lay in between. The chain's CDR3 is CSARLGGEMNTEAFF. The CDR3 region has the DNA TGCAGTGCTAGATTGGGGGGGGAGATGAACACTGAAGCTTTCTTT.

This clonotype was counted only a few times. Written as DNA, the CDR3 is TGCGCCAGCAGCTCCGCCCCCCTAGCGGCCTACAATGAGCAGTTCTTC. It specifies CASSSAPLAAYNEQFF. V usage is TRBV5-1 and J usage is TRBJ2-1, with 7 bases identical to TRBD2. V shed 3 bases and J 2 bases; nucleotides not matched to a gene: 8. The CDR3 length is 16 residues. Per the germline V gene, CDR1 is SGHRS and CDR2 is YFSETQ.

This chain uses TRBV15 with TRBJ1-1; D might be TRBD1 (6 bases). The CDR3 consists of 16 residues. Germline-derived CDR1 and CDR2 are LNHNV and YYDKDF (reference sequence). The V end lost 1 base, the J end lost 1 base, and 13 bases lay between the germline ends. This chain's CDR3 is CATSRAGGGWNTEAFF. In DNA form, the CDR3 reads TGTGCCACCAGCAGAGCTGGGGGGGGCTGGAACACTGAAGCTTTCTTT.

This clonotype was recorded many times. The CDR3 protein is CASSLSLSSYEQYV. DNA of the CDR3: TGTGCCAGCAGTTTATCCCTGAGCTCCTACGAGCAGTACGTC. The chain recombines TRBV27 with TRBJ2-7, with unresolved D. The CDR3 has 14 amino acids. Germline V gene lookup returns CDR1 MNHEY and CDR2 SMNVEV (reference sequence). Trimming took 0 bases from V and 0 from J, leaving 6 bases between them.

This clonotype came up a few times. The chain couples TRBV29-1 to TRBJ1-1; a weak D match, TRBD1 (5 bases). CDR3 size: 13 residues. V dropped 4 bases and J dropped 1 base, with 10 bases sitting between them. Germline CDR1 is SQVTM and CDR2 is ANQGSEA. Written as DNA, the CDR3 is TGCAGCGTTGTGGGGCGTAAGAACACTGAAGCTTTCTTT. This gives the protein CSVVGRKNTEAFF.

This clonotype was recorded a few times. V and J are TRBV4-1 and TRBJ2-5; 7 bases line up with TRBD2. The CDR3 has 16 amino acids. V trimming: 0 bases; J trimming: 1 base; junction bases outside the gene matches: 5. The germline V gene has CDR1 MGHRA and CDR2 YSYEKL. CDR3 sequence (DNA): TGCGCCAGCAGCCAAGATCACGGGGGGAGCCAAGAGACCCAGTACTTC. It translates to CASSQDHGGSQETQYF.

This clonotype was seen a handful of times. The chain joins TRBV5-1 to TRBJ2-1; D gene uncertain. Germline assignment: CDR1 SGHRS and CDR2 YFSETQ. This CDR3 is built from 15 residues. The germline V and J ends were trimmed by 4 bases and 7 bases, with 18 bases remaining between them. The CDR3 loop reads CASSKSQVEGNEQFF. CDR3 nucleotide sequence: TGCGCCAGCAGCAAAAGCCAGGTAGAAGGTAATGAGCAGTTCTTC.

In this sample, this clonotype turned up a few times. The chain is built from TRBV12-3 or TRBV12-4 and TRBJ1-1; a weak D match, TRBD1 (5 bases). The CDR3 is made up of 16 amino acids. Trimming pared 1 base from V and 0 bases from J, leaving 12 bases between. The CDR3 loop is CASSLGGSMMNTEAFF. The DNA for the CDR3 is TGTGCCAGCAGTTTAGGGGGCTCAATGATGAACACTGAAGCTTTCTTT.

This clonotype turned up a few times. V gene TRBV12-3 or TRBV12-4 combines with J gene TRBJ2-6, with D tentatively TRBD1 (6 bases). The CDR3 covers 17 residues. Deletions cut 5 bases from V and 4 bases from J, with 18 bases between. The CDR3 nucleotides are TGTGCCAGCAGTCCTGACCCATGGGGGCCAGGGGCCAACGTCCTGACTTTC. Translating it yields CASSPDPWGPGANVLTF.

The chain couples TRBV6-4 to TRBJ2-6; D remains ambiguous. Between the trimmed V and J ends, which lost 5 bases and 0 bases, there was a span of 8 bases. Germline loops: CDR1 MRHNA, CDR2 SNTAGT. The CDR3 runs to 15 residues. CDR3 in DNA: TGTGCCAGCAGTATTGATCACTCTGGGGCCAACGTCCTGACTTTC. Encoded protein: CASSIDHSGANVLTF.

This rearrangement joins TRBV27 to TRBJ1-5; TRBD1 might be the D (5 bases). Trimming left V 3 bases short and J 9 bases short, with 6 bases between. This CDR3 has 11 residues. The germline V gene has CDR1 MNHEY and CDR2 SMNVEV (reference sequence). The CDR3 loop reads CASSLGGPQHF. The CDR3 DNA follows: TGTGCCAGCAGTTTGGGGGGGCCCCAGCATTTT.

This chain links TRBV3-1 with TRBJ1-5; possibly TRBD1 for D (5 bases). Per germline, CDR1 LGHDT and CDR2 YNNKEL (reference sequence). V was trimmed by 1 base and J by 11 bases, leaving 15 bases between them. The CDR3 extends over 14 amino acids. The CDR3 loop reads CASSQGSGTRTQHF. The CDR3 nucleotides are TGTGCCAGCAGCCAAGGTTCAGGGACCAGGACCCAGCATTTT.

The chain combines TRBV19 with TRBJ1-1; D call uncertain. The CDR3 runs to 15 residues. V shed 4 bases and J shed 4 bases, with 16 bases lying between them. Germline V lookup: CDR1 LNHDA, CDR2 SQIVND (reference sequence). CDR3 loop: CASSRRHPPSTEAFF. In nucleotides, the CDR3 is TGTGCCAGTAGTAGGAGACACCCCCCGAGCACTGAAGCTTTCTTT.